This TCR beta chain originates from a study of cytomegalovirus exposure and HLA in healthy donors (dated 2017 in TCRdb). For the study in its entirety: According to an earlier analysis of a few hundred of the donors, about 190 million T cells yielded over 90 million unique TCR beta sequences and about 300 Gb of sequence data. An early release covering around 630 HLA-typed donors comprised 250 to 350 gigabases of sequencing data and some 79 million unique TCR sequences. Among the roughly 400 genotyped donors, 75% to 90% belonged to the genetic ancestry cluster associated with self-reported Caucasian donors. The study was designed to test whether signatures of past pathogen exposure could be identified by cataloging public T cell receptors. The T cell repertoires of 700 or so subjects were profiled by immunosequencing and related to cytomegalovirus serostatus. In addition to the first cohort of hundreds of subjects, a separate validation cohort of 120 different subjects was used. The study combined high-throughput TCR immunosequencing, statistical association of individual TCRs with disease status, and machine learning to predict cytomegalovirus infection status. To study patterns of TCR occurrence, a later analysis re-analyzed previously published TCR beta repertoires from 700 or so donors and added high-resolution HLA genotyping. Rather than using new phenotypic data, the later analysis identified candidate immune exposures from TCR beta sequences and from how often those sequences occurred across donors. An earlier analysis of around 580 of the donors used high-throughput TCR beta sequencing to judge whether each TCR beta V gene segment behaved as functional or pseudogenic. Donor age, sex, ethnicity and CMV serostatus were compiled together with the repertoire data. In a later genetic analysis, genome-wide SNP genotypes for about three fifths of the roughly 670 donors were used, and that subset was treated as a discovery cohort. All discovery cohort repertoires had been generated using a single sequencing platform. HLA typing covered class I and class II loci at four-digit resolution. Typing coverage differed by locus: A, B, C, DRB1 and DQB1 were typed in roughly 620-630 donors, DQA1 in about 510, DPA1 in roughly 590, and DPB1 in 400 to 480. Roughly five DR-DQ haplotypes were handled as single units for association and clustering, since linkage in the cohort was strong. Across some 400 genotyped donors of the cohort, an average of about 240,000 unique TCR beta nucleotide sequences per donor were sequenced, and 15% to 20% of those sequences were non-productive.

To note about this clone: No antigen is known for it. There are no base qualities to consult, and no much larger clone falls within one base.

Study-level results and caveats: In a later analysis, the rate of TCR association differed among HLA loci, with DRB1 alleles having the most associated TCRs and HLA-C alleles having the fewest. Some 16 rarely observed V segments, including chromosome 9 orphons, were excluded from the earlier analysis of about 610 of the donors because counts were too low. An association between a missense DCLRE1C variant and V-gene and J-gene trimming of TCR beta chains was found in a later genetic analysis and replicated in an independent cohort. A cluster of highly shared sequence variants was judged likely to represent a technical artifact of the sequencing pipeline. An earlier analysis of some 560 of the donors showed that most TCR beta V segments appeared in productive rearrangements either about 90% or about 30% of the time, which broadly matched IMGT annotations. In this cohort, only TCR beta chains were sequenced, and detectable features were limited by the absence of alpha or paired-chain data. A total of fewer than 200 TCR beta chains were listed by the study as associated with cytomegalovirus. Because some donors lacked HLA typing at each locus, the association tests relied only on the typed subset. Roughly uniform sequencing depth across donors was assumed in presence/absence analyses, although this assumption may not hold. When HLA alleles, especially DR and DQ, strongly co-occurred, TCR associations were difficult to assign to individual alleles. Across donors, most TCR sequences were observed very rarely, whereas some public TCRs were present in many individuals. Several of the top co-occurrence clusters appeared to be linked to parvovirus B19, influenza, CMV and Epstein-Barr virus, according to a later analysis. Correlated functional status among segregating V segments might be attributable to linkage disequilibrium, but an unknown experimental factor could not be ruled out. Compared with equally common non-associated chains, HLA-associated TCR beta chains in a later analysis were more clonally expanded and had lower generation probabilities. A further reported finding was that TCR beta sequences accurately predicted the HLA-A and HLA-B alleles for most subjects in the first cohort. Immune exposure information for the cohort was limited to CMV serostatus. It was suggested by the authors that the approach could potentially be generalized to other disease states and immunological phenotypes. According to a later genetic analysis, donors in an Asian-associated ancestry cluster had fewer N-insertions in productive TCRs than the roughly 700-donor mean. In both the original and validation cohorts, the classifier was reported to diagnose cytomegalovirus status with high specificity and sensitivity. A later analysis associated 15,000 to 20,000 TCR beta sequences with specific HLA alleles at a false discovery rate of 0.05. A later analysis found that most CMV-associated TCR beta chains appeared HLA-restricted, with HLA associations seemingly driven largely by CMV exposure. Some IMGT-functional V segments, including TRBV6-2 and TRBV6-3, could not be told apart with the 87-base-pair reads, so those segments were excluded. In vitro tests confirmed that a few of the cytomegalovirus-associated TCR beta chains recognize cytomegalovirus antigens.

CDR1 and CDR2 are drawn from the germline V gene: SGHTA, FQGNSA. Trimming leaves V shorter by 6 bases and J shorter by 6 bases, with the junction holding 8 bases beyond the gene matches. The CDR3 starts with the cysteine, ends with the phenylalanine, and has 15 residues. Here the CDR3 DNA is all that survives: 45 bases in frame from base 1. The cohort consisted of 670 or so healthy bone marrow donors. At the time of sampling, all cohort members were nominally healthy, though unrecorded immune exposures were likely present. The donor was CMV seronegative and belonged to the group of 352 seronegative cohort members. Every donor gave a peripheral blood sample, and the peripheral blood mononuclear cells from that sample were used for TCR beta sequencing. Genomic DNA extraction from the blood cell samples was performed with the Qiagen DNeasy Blood Extraction Kit. The method behind the library was the immunoSEQ multiplex PCR assay. For the multiplex PCR, a mixture combining 60 forward primers for TCR Vbeta segments and 13 reverse primers for TCR Jbeta segments was used. Amplification of the CDR3 region of rearranged TCR beta genes was performed with a multiplex PCR assay on genomic DNA. Amplified TCR beta libraries were sequenced as 87-base-pair reads on the Illumina HiSeq System. The published analysis was carried out like this. A later analysis counted 65 million to 90 million unique TCR beta chains across the approximately 700 repertoires, and some 11 million of these chains were shared by at least two donors. A nearest-neighbor algorithm error-corrected the raw reads and collapsed the reads into unique sequences, merging closely related sequences to remove PCR and sequencing errors. Alignment of CDR3 sequences to IMGT reference sequences was used to assign V, D and J gene segments. For a sequence to be retained, a match of at least six nucleotides to both a V gene segment and a J gene segment was required. A rearrangement counted as productive if the CDR3 had no stop codons and remained in frame with V and J, and every other rearrangement counted as non-productive. CDR3 was defined according to IMGT convention as the region running from the second conserved V-encoded cysteine to the conserved J-encoded phenylalanine. The earlier analysis of 587 of the donors excluded sequences that lacked an unambiguous match to a single V gene segment. In an earlier analysis of roughly 500 of the donors, V segments were called functional above 56.7% productive rearrangements and were called segregating when the between-donor standard deviation exceeded 5%. A statistical classification framework was built for diagnosing cytomegalovirus status from the catalog of TCR beta chain sequences. V and J gene assignment, in a later analysis, came from comparing TCR nucleotide sequences with IMGT/GENE-DB human TR gene sequences. In a later analysis, CDR3 sequences and most-parsimonious VDJ recombination scenarios were assigned using the TCRdist pipeline. In a later analysis, every TCR beta chain was defined by the combination of its CDR3 amino acid sequence and its V-gene family, and reads without a unique V-gene family were dropped. As a way to deal with suspected cross-contamination and a sequencing artifact, a later analysis dropped over 550 nucleotide sequences that were highly shared and had low generation probability. In a later analysis, a clonal expansion index was calculated for each public chain from normalized within-repertoire ranks of inferred template counts. In a later analysis, generation probabilities were computed using a VDJ recombination model fitted to out-of-frame rearrangements, and the results were checked against IGoR. In a later analysis, hypergeometric tests were used to score TCR-TCR, TCR-HLA and TCR-CMV co-occurrence, with a repertoire-size bias correction applied to TCR pairs. False discovery rates were estimated in a later analysis by permuting HLA or CMV assignments 20 times. A later analysis grouped co-occurring TCRs with DBSCAN, adding TCRdist sequence similarity when clustering within HLA-allele-positive subsets. For co-occurrence clustering, repertoires with fewer than 30,000 or more than 120,000 public chains were excluded, along with a handful of repertoires with anomalous nucleotide sharing. Held by TCRdb, this immuneACCESS table contains in-frame sequences only and omits some clones. Under half of the omission traces to an unresolved V gene where checked; the cause of the rest is unknown. V, J and clone size reflect that table, while D and trimming were determined from the DNA. Present in this sample are roughly 130,000 clones, around 85% of which were seen just once. The ten largest clones take up around 2% of the sample.

The clonotype comes from a man aged 25-40 years in good health and CMV-seronegative. Recombination joined TRBV7-2 with TRBJ2-2; the junction holds 9 bases that match TRBD1. Material: PBMCs. The nucleotides are TGTGCCAGCAGGCCACCGGGACAGGGCCCCGGGGAGCTGTTTTTT. It translates to CASRPPGQGPGELFF.